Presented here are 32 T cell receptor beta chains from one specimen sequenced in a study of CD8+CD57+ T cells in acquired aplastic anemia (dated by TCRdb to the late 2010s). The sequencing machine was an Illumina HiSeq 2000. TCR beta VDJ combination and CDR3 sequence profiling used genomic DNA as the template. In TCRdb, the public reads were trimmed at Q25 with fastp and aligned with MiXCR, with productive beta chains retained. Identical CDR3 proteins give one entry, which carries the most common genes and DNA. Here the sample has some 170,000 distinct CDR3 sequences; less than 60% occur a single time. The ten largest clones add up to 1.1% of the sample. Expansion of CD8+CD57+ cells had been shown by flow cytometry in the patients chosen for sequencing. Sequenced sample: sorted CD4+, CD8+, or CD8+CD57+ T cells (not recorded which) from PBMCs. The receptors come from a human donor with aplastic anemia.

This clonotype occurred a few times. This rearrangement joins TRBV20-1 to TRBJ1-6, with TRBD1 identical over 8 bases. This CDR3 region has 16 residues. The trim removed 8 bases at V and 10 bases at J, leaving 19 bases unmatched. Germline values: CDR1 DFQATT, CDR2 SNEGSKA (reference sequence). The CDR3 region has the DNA TGCAGTCCCTATAGAGGACAGGGCGGCTCGGACTCACCCCTCCACTTT. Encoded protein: CSPYRGQGGSDSPLHF.

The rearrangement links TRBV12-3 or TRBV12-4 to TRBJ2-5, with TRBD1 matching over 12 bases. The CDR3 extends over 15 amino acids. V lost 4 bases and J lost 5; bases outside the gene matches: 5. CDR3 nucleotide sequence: TGTGCCAGCAGTTGGGGACAGGGGGCAAAGGAGACCCAGTACTTC. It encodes CASSWGQGAKETQYF.

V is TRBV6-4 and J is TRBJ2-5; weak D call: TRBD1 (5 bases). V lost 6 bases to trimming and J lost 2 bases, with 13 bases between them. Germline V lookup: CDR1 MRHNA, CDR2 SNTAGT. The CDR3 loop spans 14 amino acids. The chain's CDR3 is CASSPQGSQETQYF. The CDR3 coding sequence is TGTGCCAGCAGCCCTCAGGGAAGTCAAGAGACCCAGTACTTC.

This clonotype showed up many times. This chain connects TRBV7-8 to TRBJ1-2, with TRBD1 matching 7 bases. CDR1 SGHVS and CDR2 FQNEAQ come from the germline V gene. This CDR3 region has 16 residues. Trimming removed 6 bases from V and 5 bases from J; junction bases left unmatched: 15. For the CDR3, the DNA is TGTGCCAGCAGACCCACGCTTTATGGGACAGAATATGGCTACACCTTC. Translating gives CASRPTLYGTEYGYTF.

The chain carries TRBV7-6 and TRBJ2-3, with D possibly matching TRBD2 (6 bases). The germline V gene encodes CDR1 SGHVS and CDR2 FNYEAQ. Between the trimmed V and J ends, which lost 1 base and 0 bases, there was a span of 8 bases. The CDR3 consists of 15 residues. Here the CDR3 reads CASSLGGTSTDTQYF. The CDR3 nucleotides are TGTGCCAGCAGCTTAGGCGGGACTAGCACAGATACGCAGTATTTT.

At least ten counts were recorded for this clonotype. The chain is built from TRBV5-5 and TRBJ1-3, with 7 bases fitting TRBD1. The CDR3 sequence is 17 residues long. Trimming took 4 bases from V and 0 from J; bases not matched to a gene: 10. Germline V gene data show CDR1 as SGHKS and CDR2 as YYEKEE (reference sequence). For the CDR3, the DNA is TGTGCCAGCAGCGAGGAGGCAGGGGGAAGCTCTGGAAACACCATATATTTT. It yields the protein CASSEEAGGSSGNTIYF.

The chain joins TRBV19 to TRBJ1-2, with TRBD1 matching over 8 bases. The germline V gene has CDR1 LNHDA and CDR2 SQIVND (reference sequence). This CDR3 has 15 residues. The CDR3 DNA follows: TGTGCTACGGAGGGACAGGATAAAACTAACTATGGCTACACCTTC. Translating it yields CATEGQDKTNYGYTF.

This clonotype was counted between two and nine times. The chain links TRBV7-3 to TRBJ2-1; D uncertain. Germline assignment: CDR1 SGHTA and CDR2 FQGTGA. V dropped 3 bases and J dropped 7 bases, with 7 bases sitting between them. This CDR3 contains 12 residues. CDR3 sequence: CASSFEGNEQFF. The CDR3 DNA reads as TGTGCCAGCAGCTTCGAAGGGAATGAGCAGTTCTTC.

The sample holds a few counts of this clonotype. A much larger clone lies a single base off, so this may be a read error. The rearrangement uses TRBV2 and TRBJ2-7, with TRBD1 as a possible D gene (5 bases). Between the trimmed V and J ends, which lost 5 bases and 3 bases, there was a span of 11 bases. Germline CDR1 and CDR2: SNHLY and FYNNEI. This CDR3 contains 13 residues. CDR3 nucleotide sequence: TGTGCCAGCAGTTACCCCCAGGGCTACGAGCAGTACTTC. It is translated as CASSYPQGYEQYF.

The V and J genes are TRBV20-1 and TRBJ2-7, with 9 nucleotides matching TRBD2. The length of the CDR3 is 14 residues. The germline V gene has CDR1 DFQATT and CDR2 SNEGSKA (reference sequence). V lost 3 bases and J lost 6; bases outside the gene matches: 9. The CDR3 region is CSARPTTSGIEQYF. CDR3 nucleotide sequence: TGCAGTGCTAGGCCAACGACTAGCGGAATCGAGCAGTACTTC.

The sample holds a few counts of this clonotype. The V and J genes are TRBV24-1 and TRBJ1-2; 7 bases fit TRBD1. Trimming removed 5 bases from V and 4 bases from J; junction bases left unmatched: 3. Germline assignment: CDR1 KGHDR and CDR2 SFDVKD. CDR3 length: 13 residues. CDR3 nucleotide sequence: TGTGCCACCAGTGCAGGGACAGTCTATGGCTACACCTTC. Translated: CATSAGTVYGYTF.

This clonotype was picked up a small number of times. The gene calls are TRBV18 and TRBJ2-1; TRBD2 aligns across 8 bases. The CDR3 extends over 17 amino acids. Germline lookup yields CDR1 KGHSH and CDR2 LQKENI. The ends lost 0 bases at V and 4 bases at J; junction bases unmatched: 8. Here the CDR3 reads CASSPPLAGSQYNEQFF. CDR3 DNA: TGTGCCAGCTCACCACCGTTAGCGGGGTCACAATACAATGAGCAGTTCTTC.

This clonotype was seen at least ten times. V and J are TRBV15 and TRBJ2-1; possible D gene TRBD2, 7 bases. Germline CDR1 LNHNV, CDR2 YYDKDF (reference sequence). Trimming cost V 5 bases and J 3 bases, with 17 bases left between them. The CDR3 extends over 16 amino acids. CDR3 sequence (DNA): TGTGCCACCAGCGACGGAGGGCGGGGGCTCTACAATGAGCAGTTCTTC. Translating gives CATSDGGRGLYNEQFF.

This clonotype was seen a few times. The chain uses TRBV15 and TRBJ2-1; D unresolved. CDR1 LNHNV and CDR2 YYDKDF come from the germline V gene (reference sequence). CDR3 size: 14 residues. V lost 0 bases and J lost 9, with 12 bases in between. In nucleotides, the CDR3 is TGTGCCACCAGCAGAGACGGTGTTTCCGGTGAGCAGTTCTTC. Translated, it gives CATSRDGVSGEQFF.

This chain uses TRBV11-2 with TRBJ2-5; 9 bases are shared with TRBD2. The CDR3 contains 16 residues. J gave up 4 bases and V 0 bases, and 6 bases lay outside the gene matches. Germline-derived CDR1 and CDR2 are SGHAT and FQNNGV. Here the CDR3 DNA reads TGTGCCAGCAGCTTAGATCCACGCGGGGGGGCAGAGACCCAGTACTTC. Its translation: CASSLDPRGGAETQYF.

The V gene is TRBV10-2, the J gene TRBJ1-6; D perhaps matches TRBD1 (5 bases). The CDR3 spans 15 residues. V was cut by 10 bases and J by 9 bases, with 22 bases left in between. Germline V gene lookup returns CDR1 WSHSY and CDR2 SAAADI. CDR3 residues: CATPVPPGWGSPLHF. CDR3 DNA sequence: TGCGCCACCCCGGTCCCACCAGGGTGGGGTTCACCCCTCCACTTT.

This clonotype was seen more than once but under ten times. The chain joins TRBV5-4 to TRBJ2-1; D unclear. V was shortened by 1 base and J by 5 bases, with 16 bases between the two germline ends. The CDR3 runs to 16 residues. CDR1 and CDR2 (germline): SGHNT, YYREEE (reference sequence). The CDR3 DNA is TGTGCCAGCAGCTTGTATACGAACCTCGGGCACAATGAGCAGTTCTTC. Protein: CASSLYTNLGHNEQFF.

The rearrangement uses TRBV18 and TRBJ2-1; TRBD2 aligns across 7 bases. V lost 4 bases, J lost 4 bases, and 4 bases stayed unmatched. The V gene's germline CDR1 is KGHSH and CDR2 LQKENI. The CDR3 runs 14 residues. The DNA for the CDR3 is TGTGCCAGCTCACTCCTGGGACTATACAATGAGCAGTTCTTC. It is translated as CASSLLGLYNEQFF.

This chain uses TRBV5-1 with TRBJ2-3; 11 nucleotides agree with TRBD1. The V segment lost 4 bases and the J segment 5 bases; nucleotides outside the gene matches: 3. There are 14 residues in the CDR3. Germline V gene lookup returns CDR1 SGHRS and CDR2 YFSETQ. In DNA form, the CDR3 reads TGCGCCAGCAGCCAGGACAGGGGGCAAGATACGCAGTATTTT. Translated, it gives CASSQDRGQDTQYF.

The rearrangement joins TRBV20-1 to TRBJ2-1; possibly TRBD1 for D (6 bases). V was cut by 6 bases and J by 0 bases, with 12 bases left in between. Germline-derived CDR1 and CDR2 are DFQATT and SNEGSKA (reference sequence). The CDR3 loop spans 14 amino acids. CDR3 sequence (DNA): TGCAGTGCGCCCACAGGGAGCTCCTACAATGAGCAGTTCTTC. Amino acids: CSAPTGSSYNEQFF.

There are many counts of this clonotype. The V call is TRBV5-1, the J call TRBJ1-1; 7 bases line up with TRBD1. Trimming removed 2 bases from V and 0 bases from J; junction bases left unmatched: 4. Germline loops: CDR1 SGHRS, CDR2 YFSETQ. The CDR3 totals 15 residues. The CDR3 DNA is TGCGCCAGCAGCTTCCAGACAGGGATGAACACTGAAGCTTTCTTT. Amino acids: CASSFQTGMNTEAFF.

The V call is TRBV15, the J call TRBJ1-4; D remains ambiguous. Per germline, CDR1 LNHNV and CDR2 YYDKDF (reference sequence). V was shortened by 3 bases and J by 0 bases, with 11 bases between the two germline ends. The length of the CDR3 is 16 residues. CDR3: CATSRSPSATNEKLFF. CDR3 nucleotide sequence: TGTGCCACCAGCAGGTCACCCAGTGCAACTAATGAAAAACTGTTTTTT.

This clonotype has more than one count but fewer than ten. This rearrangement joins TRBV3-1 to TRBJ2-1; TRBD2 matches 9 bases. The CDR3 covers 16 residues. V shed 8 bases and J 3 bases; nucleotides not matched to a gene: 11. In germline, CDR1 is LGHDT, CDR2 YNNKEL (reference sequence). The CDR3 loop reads CASQETSGIIYNEQFF. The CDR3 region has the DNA TGTGCCAGCCAGGAGACTAGCGGAATTATCTACAATGAGCAGTTCTTC.

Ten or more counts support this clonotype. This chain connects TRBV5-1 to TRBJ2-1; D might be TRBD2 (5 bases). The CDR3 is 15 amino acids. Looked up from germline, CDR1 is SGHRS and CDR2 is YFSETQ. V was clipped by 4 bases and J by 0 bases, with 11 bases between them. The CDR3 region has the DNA TGCGCCAGCAGCCACAAAGCGGACTCCTACAATGAGCAGTTCTTC. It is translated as CASSHKADSYNEQFF.

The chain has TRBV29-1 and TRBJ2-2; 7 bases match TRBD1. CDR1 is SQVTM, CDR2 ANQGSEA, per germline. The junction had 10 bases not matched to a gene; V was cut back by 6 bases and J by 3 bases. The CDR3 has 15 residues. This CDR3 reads CSVDTTGSDTGELFF. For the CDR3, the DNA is TGCAGCGTGGACACGACAGGGTCGGACACCGGGGAGCTGTTTTTT.

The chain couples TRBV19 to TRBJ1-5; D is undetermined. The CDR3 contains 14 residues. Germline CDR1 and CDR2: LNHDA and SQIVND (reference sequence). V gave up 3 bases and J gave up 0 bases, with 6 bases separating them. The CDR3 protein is CASSIRYSNQPQHF. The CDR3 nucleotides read TGTGCCAGTAGTATCCGATATAGCAATCAGCCCCAGCATTTT. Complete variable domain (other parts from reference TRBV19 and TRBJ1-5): DGGITQSPKYLFRKEGQNVTLSCEQNLNHDAMYWYRQDPGQGLRLIYYSQIVNDFQKGDIAEGYSVSREKKESFPLTVTSAQKNPTAFYLCASSIRYSNQPQHFGDGTRLSIL.

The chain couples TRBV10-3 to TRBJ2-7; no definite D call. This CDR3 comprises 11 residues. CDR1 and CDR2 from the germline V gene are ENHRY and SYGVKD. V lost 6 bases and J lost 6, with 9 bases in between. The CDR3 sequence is CAIRSGLEQYF. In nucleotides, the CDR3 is TGTGCCATCAGGAGTGGGCTCGAGCAGTACTTC.

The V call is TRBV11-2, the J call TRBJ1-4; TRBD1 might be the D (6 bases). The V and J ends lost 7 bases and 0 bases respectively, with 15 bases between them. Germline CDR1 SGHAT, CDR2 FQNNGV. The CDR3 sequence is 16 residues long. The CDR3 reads CASNEPGQATNEKLFF. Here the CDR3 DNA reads TGTGCCAGCAATGAACCGGGACAAGCAACTAATGAAAAACTGTTTTTT.

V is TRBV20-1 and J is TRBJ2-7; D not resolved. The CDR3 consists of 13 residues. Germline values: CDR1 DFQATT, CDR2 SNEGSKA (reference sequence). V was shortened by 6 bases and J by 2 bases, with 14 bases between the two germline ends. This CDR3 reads CSAPTGPAYEQYF. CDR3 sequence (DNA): TGCAGTGCCCCGACTGGTCCAGCCTACGAGCAGTACTTC.

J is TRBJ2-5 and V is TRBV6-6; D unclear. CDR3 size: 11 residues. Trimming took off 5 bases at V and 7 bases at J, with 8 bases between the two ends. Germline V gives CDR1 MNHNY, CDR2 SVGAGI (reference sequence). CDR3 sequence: CASSPLGTQYF. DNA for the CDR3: TGTGCCAGCAGTCCACTGGGGACCCAGTACTTC.

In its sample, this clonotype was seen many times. The CDR3 region is CASSLEGGEPDTQYF. CDR3 DNA: TGCGCCAGCAGCCTGGAGGGGGGGGAGCCAGATACGCAGTATTTT. The gene calls are TRBV5-1 and TRBJ2-3; D perhaps matches TRBD2 (7 bases). The CDR3 consists of 15 residues. The germline V gene has CDR1 SGHRS and CDR2 YFSETQ. The V and J ends lost 4 bases and 4 bases respectively, with 16 bases between them.

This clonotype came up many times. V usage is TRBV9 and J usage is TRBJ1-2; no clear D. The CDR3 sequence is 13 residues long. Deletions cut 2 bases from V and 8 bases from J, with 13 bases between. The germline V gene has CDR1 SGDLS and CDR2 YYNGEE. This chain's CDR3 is CASSVRERGGYTF. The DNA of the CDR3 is TGTGCCAGCAGCGTTCGGGAAAGAGGCGGCTACACCTTC.